The TCR beta chain under discussion was sequenced for a study of control samples from healthy donors and cancer patients. Profiled with immunoSEQ multiplex PCR; TCRdb holds only in-frame clones, not every one. The sample lists some 120,000 clones, roughly nine tenths occurring once. The ends lost 1 base at V and 6 bases at J; junction bases unmatched: 11. The CDR3 loop spans 18 amino acids. Looked up from germline, CDR1 is LGHNA and CDR2 is YSLEER. This sequence originates from a woman between 18 and 30 years old in good health. The chain uses TRBV4-3 and TRBJ2-4; 11 bases line up with TRBD1. Sequenced: blood. CDR3 residues: CASSQVPPGQGVGNIQYF. The CDR3 DNA sequence: TGCGCCAGCAGCCAAGTACCTCCGGGACAGGGGGTGGGAAACATTCAGTACTTC.